A selection of T cell receptor beta chains follows, all from one sample in a study of blood T cell repertoires in COVID-19. Libraries were prepared by immunoSEQ multiplex PCR; TCRdb keeps only in-frame clonotypes and omits some of them. The sample lists fewer than 200,000 clones, approximately 87% occurring once. Sequenced material: peripheral blood. Source of these receptors: a man aged 40-50 years with active or convalescent COVID-19. CDR3s include the opening cysteine and the closing phenylalanine or tryptophan. D genes are given only for firm matches. Expanded clones get a size class; other rows say once, few or many, or leave the size out.

TRBV6-2/TRBV6-3	.	.	TRBJ1-2	TGTGCCAGCAGTCAATCGGACAGAATAGGTGGCTACACCTTC	CASSQSDRIGGYTF
TRBV2	TRBD1	.	TRBJ1-4	TGTGCCAGCAGTCGGGACAGGGTAACTAATGAAAAACTGTTTTTT	CASSRDRVTNEKLFF
TRBV5-5	TRBD1	.	TRBJ1-1	TGTGCCAGCAGCTCGACAGGGGTGGTAAGCACTGAAGCTTTCTTT	CASSSTGVVSTEAFF
TRBV28	.	.	TRBJ1-3	TGTGCCAGTGGAACCGACAGAGACCCCTCTGGAAACACCATATATTTT	CASGTDRDPSGNTIYF
TRBV18	.	.	TRBJ2-7	TGTGCCAGCTCCCAGCAGGGCCAGGCAACCTACGAGCAGTACTTC	CASSQQGQATYEQYF
TRBV9	TRBD1	.	TRBJ1-2	TGTGCCAGCGCGAAGACAGGGATGGATGGCTACACCTTC	CASAKTGMDGYTF
TRBV5-1	TRBD1	once	TRBJ2-7	TGCGCCAGCAGCTTGGTTGCGGGACAGGGGTACGAGCAGTACTTC	CASSLVAGQGYEQYF
TRBV4-3	.	.	TRBJ2-5	TGCGCCAGCAGCCAAGTTCAGTGGGAGACCCAGTACTTC	CASSQVQWETQYF
TRBV10-1	.	.	TRBJ1-1	TGCGCCAGCAGGTCTGGAGTTACCACTGAAGCTTTCTTT	CASRSGVTTEAFF
TRBV7-8	TRBD1	.	TRBJ2-5	TGTGCCAGCAGCTTAGAATCAGGGGGTGGTGAGACCCAGTACTTC	CASSLESGGGETQYF
TRBV4-1	.	.	TRBJ1-1	TGCGCCAGCAGCCAAGACCCCGACACTGAAGCTTTCTTT	CASSQDPDTEAFF
TRBV2	.	.	TRBJ1-6	TGTGCCAGCAGGGGACTGGGAGATTCACCCCTCCACTTT	CASRGLGDSPLHF
TRBV5-1	TRBD1	.	TRBJ1-4	TGCGCCAGCAGCTTGGAAAGCCAGGGGGCTGGCGAAAAACTGTTTTTT	CASSLESQGAGEKLFF
TRBV24-1	TRBD1	once	TRBJ2-6	TGTGCCACCAGTGATTCGACAGGGTCTGGGGCCAACGTCCTGACTTTC	CATSDSTGSGANVLTF
TRBV5-1	.	.	TRBJ1-1	TGCGCCAGCAGCTTACGGGAGTCCACTGAAGCTTTCTTT	CASSLRESTEAFF
TRBV7-9	TRBD1	.	TRBJ1-2	TGTGCCAGCAGCTCCTCGACAGGGCCAGCCCCCCGGGGCTATGGCTACACCTTC	CASSSSTGPAPRGYGYTF
TRBV12-3/TRBV12-4	.	.	TRBJ1-2	TGTGCCAGCAGCACGGACAGAGCTGGCTACACCTTC	CASSTDRAGYTF
TRBV3-1/TRBV3-2	.	.	TRBJ1-4	TGTGCCAGCAGCCGAAGGGTTGAGGGCGAAAAACTGTTTTTT	CASSRRVEGEKLFF
TRBV6-6	TRBD2	.	TRBJ2-3	TGTGCCAGCAGTTCGTCGGGGGGGGGCCAGGATACGCAGTATTTT	CASSSSGGGQDTQYF
TRBV5-6	TRBD1	.	TRBJ1-5	TGTGCCAGCAGCTTCGGGACAGGGGGACAGCCCCAGCATTTT	CASSFGTGGQPQHF
TRBV6-5	.	.	TRBJ1-1	TGTGCCAGCAGTTTAGAGGTTAACACTGAAGCTTTCTTT	CASSLEVNTEAFF
TRBV7-9	TRBD1	.	TRBJ2-7	TGTGCCAGCAGCTTAGGACAGGGGGCCTACGAGCAGTACTTC	CASSLGQGAYEQYF
TRBV28	.	.	TRBJ2-7	TGTGCCAGCCAGTCTAAGGCAGGGTCCTACGAGCAGTACTTC	CASQSKAGSYEQYF
TRBV6-4	.	.	TRBJ2-3	TGTGCCAGCAGTGCAGGTAGTAGCACAGATACGCAGTATTTT	CASSAGSSTDTQYF
TRBV19	TRBD1	.	TRBJ2-5	TGTGCCAGTAGCCGACAGGGTTACGGAGAGACCCAGTACTTC	CASSRQGYGETQYF
TRBV5-1	.	.	TRBJ2-5	TGCGCCAGCAGCCGCGCGGCAGGGGAACAGACCCAGTACTTC	CASSRAAGEQTQYF
TRBV18	.	once	TRBJ1-6	TGTGCCAGCTCACCAACAGACGTCAGGGTTAATTCACCCCTCCACTTT	CASSPTDVRVNSPLHF
TRBV9	.	.	TRBJ2-7	TGTGCCAGCAGCGTCGCCCCGGCAGGGAGGTACGAGCAGTACTTC	CASSVAPAGRYEQYF
TRBV29-1	.	.	TRBJ1-3	TGCAGCGTTGCAGGGGCGGGTGGAAACACCATATATTTT	CSVAGAGGNTIYF
TRBV5-1	.	.	TRBJ2-3	TGCGCCAGCAGCTTACAGGGAAGTGGGCCAGATACGCAGTATTTT	CASSLQGSGPDTQYF
TRBV10-3	.	once	TRBJ1-5	TGTGCCACCCAAGGGGGGGGGCAGCCCCAGCATTTT	CATQGGGQPQHF
TRBV18	.	.	TRBJ1-6	TGTGCCAGCTCCCCCGGACGGCGGGATTCACCCCTCCACTTT	CASSPGRRDSPLHF
TRBV5-5	.	once	TRBJ1-1	TGTGCCAGCAGCCCACAGGGAGTTAACACTGAAGCTTTCTTT	CASSPQGVNTEAFF
TRBV11-2	TRBD1	.	TRBJ2-7	TGTGCCAGCAGCCCTGAGGGGGACAGGGGAACCTACGAGCAGTACTTC	CASSPEGDRGTYEQYF
TRBV11-2	TRBD1	.	TRBJ1-1	TGTGCCAGCAGCTTAGGACAGGGTCGGACTGAAGCTTTCTTT	CASSLGQGRTEAFF
TRBV10-3	TRBD1	.	TRBJ2-2	TGTGCCATCAGTGAGACAGGGGGAACCGGGGAGCTGTTTTTT	CAISETGGTGELFF
TRBV7-8	TRBD2	.	TRBJ2-1	TGTGCCAGCAGCTTTACCTTAGGGACTAGCGGGGGGCCCACCATTTTGGATGAGCAGTTCTTC	CASSFTLGTSGGPTILDEQFF
TRBV30	.	once	TRBJ2-3	TGTGCCTGGAGGGAGAGCACAGATACGCAGTATTTT	CAWRESTDTQYF
TRBV30	.	few	TRBJ2-1	TGTGCCTGGAGTGCTCGGCCTTGGGACTCCCGTTCCCACAATGAGCAGTTCTTC	CAWSARPWDSRSHNEQFF
TRBV19	.	.	TRBJ1-5	TGTGCCAGTAGTATAGACAGGGTTCAGCCCCAGCATTTT	CASSIDRVQPQHF
TRBV5-8	TRBD1	.	TRBJ1-5	TGTGCCAGCAGCCGGACAGGGGCTAGATCCAATCAGCCCCAGCATTTT	CASSRTGARSNQPQHF
TRBV29-1	.	once	TRBJ1-2	TGCAGCGTTGTGGACAGTGGAGGCTACACCTTC	CSVVDSGGYTF
TRBV9	.	few	TRBJ2-1	TGTGCCAGCAGCGTAGGGCAGGGAAACTACAATGAGCAGTTCTTC	CASSVGQGNYNEQFF
TRBV5-1	TRBD1	.	TRBJ1-4	TGCGCCAGCACAGGGACAGGGGAGAATGAAAAACTGTTTTTT	CASTGTGENEKLFF
TRBV6-1	TRBD1	.	TRBJ1-5	TGTGCCAGCAGTGAAACAGGGGGGGGTCAGCCCCAGCATTTT	CASSETGGGQPQHF
TRBV5-6	TRBD1	.	TRBJ1-1	TGTGCCAGCAGCTGGAGAGACAGGGGGCTAGCTGAAGCTTTCTTT	CASSWRDRGLAEAFF
TRBV3-1/TRBV3-2	.	.	TRBJ1-6	TGTGCCAGCAGCCAAGGGGCGTTTAATTCACCCCTCCACTTT	CASSQGAFNSPLHF
TRBV5-1	.	.	TRBJ1-5	TGCGCCAGCAGCTCGACACCCGATCAGCCCCAGCATTTT	CASSSTPDQPQHF
TRBV27	TRBD2	.	TRBJ2-7	TGTGCCAGCAGTTTCCGCGGACTAGCGGGGGGGAACTCCTACGAGCAGTACTTC	CASSFRGLAGGNSYEQYF